The T cell receptor (beta chain) described here comes from a study of T cell responses to AZD1222 COVID-19 vaccine. Notes on the study in general: Donors were largely white British and mainly female; clonal diversity was possibly underestimated. Two doses of AZD1222 preceded a rise in Spike-specific TCR breadth and depth. Reportedly, close to half of spike-specific TCRs are directed against unmutated variant regions.

As to this clone: What it recognizes is unknown.

Sequencing was performed with immunoSEQ multiplex PCR; in TCRdb, only in-frame clones are kept and a portion is missing. The sample has approximately 150,000 clones; 80% to 95% are singletons. The CDR3 sequence is 13 residues long. The germline V gene encodes CDR1 LNHNV and CDR2 YYDKDF (reference sequence). V lost 4 bases to trimming and J lost 3 bases, with 9 bases between them. This chain uses TRBV15 with TRBJ1-1; D ambiguous. Specimen: peripheral blood, collected 28 days after the second AZD1222 dose. The origin of this receptor is an adult who received the AZD1222 COVID-19 vaccine. CDR3 in DNA: TGTGCCACCAGCACCCGGCGGGACACTGAAGCTTTCTTT. Amino acid sequence: CATSTRRDTEAFF.